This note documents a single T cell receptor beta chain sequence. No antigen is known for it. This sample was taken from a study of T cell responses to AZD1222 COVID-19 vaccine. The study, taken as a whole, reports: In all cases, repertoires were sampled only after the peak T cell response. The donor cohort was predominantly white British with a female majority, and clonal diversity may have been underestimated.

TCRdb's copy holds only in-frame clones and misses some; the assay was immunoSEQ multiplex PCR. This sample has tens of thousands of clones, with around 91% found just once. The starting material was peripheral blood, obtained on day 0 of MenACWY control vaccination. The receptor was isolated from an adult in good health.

DNA for the CDR3: TGTGCCAGCAGCTCAAGACAGGGGGGCTCTGGAAACACCATATATTTT. Its protein product is CASSSRQGGSGNTIYF. The chain employs TRBV9 and TRBJ1-3; the match to TRBD1 covers 9 bases. After removal of 4 bases from V and 0 bases from J, the junction contained 5 bases not matched to a gene. The CDR3 extends over 16 amino acids. The V gene's germline CDR1 is SGDLS and CDR2 YYNGEE. Drawing the rest from reference TRBV9 and TRBJ1-3, the complete variable domain is DSGVTQTPKHLITATGQRVTLRCSPRSGDLSVYWYQQSLDQGLQFLIQYYNGEERAKGNILERFSAQQFPDLHSELNLSSLELGDSALYFCASSSRQGGSGNTIYFGEGSWLTVV.